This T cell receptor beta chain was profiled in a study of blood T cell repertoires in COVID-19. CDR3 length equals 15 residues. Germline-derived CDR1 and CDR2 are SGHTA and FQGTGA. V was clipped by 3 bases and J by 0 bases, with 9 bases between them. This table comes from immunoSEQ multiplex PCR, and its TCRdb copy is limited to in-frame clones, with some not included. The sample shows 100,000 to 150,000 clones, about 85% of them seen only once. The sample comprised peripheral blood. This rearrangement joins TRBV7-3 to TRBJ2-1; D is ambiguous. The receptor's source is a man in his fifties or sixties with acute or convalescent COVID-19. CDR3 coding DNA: TGTGCCAGCAGCTTGGCGGCGAGCTCCTACAATGAGCAGTTCTTC. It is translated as CASSLAASSYNEQFF.